This T cell receptor (beta chain) was sequenced for a study of neurological immune-mediated disorders. Germline V gene data show CDR1 as SGHTA and CDR2 as FQGNSA. CDR3 length equals 15 residues. Trimming cost V 2 bases and J 2 bases, with 10 bases left between them. This clonotype came up many times. A single record per CDR3 protein comes from TCRdb applying MiXCR to the 5' RACE reads. This table has just under 40,000 distinct CDR3 sequences, about 7% appearing once. This sequence was found in a man aged 50 to 59 in good health. Material for sequencing was CD4+ T cells from blood. The chain uses TRBV7-2 and TRBJ2-1; D gene uncertain. CDR3 sequence: CASSLSGNTYNEQFF. The CDR3 region has the DNA TGTGCCAGCAGCTTATCAGGAAATACCTACAATGAGCAGTTCTTC.